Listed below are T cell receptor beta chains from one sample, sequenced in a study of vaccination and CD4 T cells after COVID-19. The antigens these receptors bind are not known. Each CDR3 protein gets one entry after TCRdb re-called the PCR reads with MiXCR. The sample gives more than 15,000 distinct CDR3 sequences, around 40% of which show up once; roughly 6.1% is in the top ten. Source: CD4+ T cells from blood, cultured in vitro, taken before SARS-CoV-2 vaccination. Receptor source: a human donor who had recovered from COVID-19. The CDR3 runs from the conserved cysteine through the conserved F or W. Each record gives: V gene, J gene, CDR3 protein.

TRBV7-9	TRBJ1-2	CASSLAGQAFYGYTF
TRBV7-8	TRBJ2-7	CASSWETGGPYEQYF
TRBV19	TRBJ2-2	CASRGRGTGELFF
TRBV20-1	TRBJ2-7	CSAGQGVHSYEQYF
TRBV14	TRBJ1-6	CASSQVLPNSPLHF
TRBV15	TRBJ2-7	CATSESGQGRDEQYF
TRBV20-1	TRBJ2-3	CREGLAGDWDTQYF
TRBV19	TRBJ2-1	CATSDLAGNEQFF
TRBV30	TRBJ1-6	CALGTGLNSPLHF
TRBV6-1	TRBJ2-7	CASSNRDRGYEQYF
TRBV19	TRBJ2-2	CASVYPNTGELFF
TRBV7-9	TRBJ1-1	CASRPTQMNTEAFF
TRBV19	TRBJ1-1	CASSIPGVPQAFF
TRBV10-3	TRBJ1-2	CAIRSTGRANYGYTF
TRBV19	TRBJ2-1	CASSTFHLAGGGNEQFF
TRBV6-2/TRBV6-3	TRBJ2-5	CASSYQETQYF
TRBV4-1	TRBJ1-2	CASSQDVAGAYGYTF
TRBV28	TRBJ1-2	CASSLGGGAGGYTF
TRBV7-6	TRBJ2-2	CASSHGLAGSAGELFF
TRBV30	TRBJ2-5	CAWKNNQGLRVGTQYF
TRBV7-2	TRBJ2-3	CASSLNGGADTQYF
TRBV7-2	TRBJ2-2	CASSAGTGGAGELFF
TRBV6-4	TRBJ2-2	CASSDGTATGELFF
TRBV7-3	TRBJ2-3	CASSLTAHHTQYF
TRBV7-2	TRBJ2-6	CASSLRTTSGANVLTF
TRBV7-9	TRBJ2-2	CASSPTTGGLTGELFF
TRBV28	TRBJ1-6	CASSLGPRPLHF
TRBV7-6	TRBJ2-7	CASSLGLAGYEQYF
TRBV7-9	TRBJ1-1	CASSLSRGMRTEAFF
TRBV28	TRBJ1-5	CASSATGGGGNQPQHF
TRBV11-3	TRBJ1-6	CASSSRQDNSPLHF
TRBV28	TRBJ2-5	CASSGSRLQETQYF
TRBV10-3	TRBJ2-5	CAIRRGETQYF
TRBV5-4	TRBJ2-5	CASSLQRLQETQYF
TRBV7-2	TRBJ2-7	CASSLVRAYEQYF
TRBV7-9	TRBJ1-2	CASGTQRTGHGYTF
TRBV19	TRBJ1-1	CASSPTVFVTEAFF
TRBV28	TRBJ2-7	CASSSGNRPYEQYF
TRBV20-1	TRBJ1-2	CSATGGNYGYTF
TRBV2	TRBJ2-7	CASSGGHYEQYF
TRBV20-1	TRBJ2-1	CSAKNRRGYNEQFF
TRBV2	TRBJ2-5	CASSEVRELKTQYF
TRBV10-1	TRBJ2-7	CASSPSRASPYEQYF
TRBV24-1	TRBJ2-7	CATSVGHSDEQYF
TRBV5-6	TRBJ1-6	CASSLAGHNSPLHF
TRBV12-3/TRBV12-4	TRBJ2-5	CASSSQETQYF
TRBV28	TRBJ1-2	CASSFGDRGYSGYTF